This T cell receptor (beta chain) was sequenced during a study of T cell repertoires in cytomegalovirus infection. Losses at the gene ends were 6 bases for V and 8 bases for J; bases not matched to a gene: 6. CDR3 size: 13 residues. Germline-derived CDR1 and CDR2 are MRHNA and SNTAGT. TCRdb reprocessed the reads with MiXCR, giving one entry per CDR3 protein. The sample includes around 550,000 distinct CDR3 sequences, more than 20% seen only once; the top ten take around 13%. Points on this clonotype: Its antigen is currently unknown.

General study results and limits: Using cumulative public TCR beta family frequency, the authors identified those who carried CMV together with the relevant HLA.

This sequence originates from a human donor in good health (CMV status not recorded). Some clones in this sample may be carry-over from other donors' samples. Sequencing used PBMCs. The chain couples TRBV6-4 to TRBJ2-1, with 8 nucleotides matching TRBD1. As DNA, the CDR3 is TGTGCCAGCAGAGCGACAGGGGTCGATGAGCAGTTCTTC. Translated: CASRATGVDEQFF.